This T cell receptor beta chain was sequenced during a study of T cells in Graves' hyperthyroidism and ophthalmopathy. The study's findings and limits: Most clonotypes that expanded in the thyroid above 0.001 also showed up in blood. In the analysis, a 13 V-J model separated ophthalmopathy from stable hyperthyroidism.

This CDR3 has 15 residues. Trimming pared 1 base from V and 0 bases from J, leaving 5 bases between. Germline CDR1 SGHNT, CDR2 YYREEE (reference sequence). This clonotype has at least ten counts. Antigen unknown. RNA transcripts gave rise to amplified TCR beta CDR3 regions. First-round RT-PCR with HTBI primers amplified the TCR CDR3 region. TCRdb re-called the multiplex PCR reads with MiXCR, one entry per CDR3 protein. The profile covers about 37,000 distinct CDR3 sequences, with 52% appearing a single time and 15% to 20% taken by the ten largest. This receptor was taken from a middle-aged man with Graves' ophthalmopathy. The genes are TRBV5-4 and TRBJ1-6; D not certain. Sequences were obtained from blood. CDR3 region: CASSLPGSYNSPLHF. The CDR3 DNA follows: TGTGCCAGCAGCTTGCCCGGCTCCTATAATTCACCCCTCCACTTT. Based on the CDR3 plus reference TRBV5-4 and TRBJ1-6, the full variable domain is ETGVTQSPTHLIKTRGQQVTLRCSSQSGHNTVSWYQQALGQGPQFIFQYYREEENGRGNFPPRFSGLQFPNYSSELNVNALELDDSALYLCASSLPGSYNSPLHFGNGTRLTVT.